The clone carrying this TCR beta chain occurred once. Researchers prepared the TCRbeta library using unique molecular identifiers, the study reports. TCRdb re-called the PCR reads with MiXCR, one entry per CDR3 protein. The profile shows a few hundred thousand distinct CDR3 sequences, 9.7% of them singletons. The data are from a study of T-cell reconstitution after alpha-beta-depleted transplantation in children. V lost 1 base and J 5 bases, leaving 14 bases between the germline ends. Per germline, CDR1 SEHNR and CDR2 FQNEAQ (reference sequence). The CDR3 loop spans 15 amino acids. This clonotype was obtained from a human donor who donated a stem cell graft to a child with SCID. The chain employs TRBV7-9 and TRBJ1-1; D possibly corresponds to TRBD1 (6 bases). Sample: PBMCs from the stem cell graft donor, taken from the stem cell graft. The CDR3 nucleotides are TGTGCCAGCAGCTTAGTGATGGGGGGGCAGACTGAAGCTTTCTTT. It codes for CASSLVMGGQTEAFF.